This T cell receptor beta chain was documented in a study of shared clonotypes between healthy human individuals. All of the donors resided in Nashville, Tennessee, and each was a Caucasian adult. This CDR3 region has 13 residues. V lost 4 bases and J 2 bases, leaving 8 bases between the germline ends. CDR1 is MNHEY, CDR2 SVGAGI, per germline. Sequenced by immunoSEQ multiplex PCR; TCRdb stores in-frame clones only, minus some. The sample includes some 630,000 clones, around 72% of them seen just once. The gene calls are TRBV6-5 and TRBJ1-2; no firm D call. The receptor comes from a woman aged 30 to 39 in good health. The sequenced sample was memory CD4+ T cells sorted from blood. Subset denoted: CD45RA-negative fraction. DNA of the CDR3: TGTGCCAGCAGTTTTTCACAGAACTATGGCTACACCTTC. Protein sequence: CASSFSQNYGYTF.